A selection of T cell receptor beta chains follows, all from one sample in a study of shared clonotypes between healthy human individuals. Using immunoSEQ multiplex PCR, the repertoire was profiled, and TCRdb retains in-frame clones only, with some absent. The sample contains under 1 million clones, more than 85% of which appear only once. The specimen was naive CD8+ T cells sorted from blood. Source of these receptors: a man aged 25-40 years in good health. CDR3s include the opening cysteine and the closing phenylalanine or tryptophan.

V gene	CDR3 protein
TRBV27	CASSPGTSGRSYEQYF
TRBV19	CASSRGSGIGNTIYF
TRBV7-8	CASSSALHEQFF
TRBV4-1	CASSQFQDRGDQFF
TRBV27	CASSLMARSYEQYF
TRBV10-1	CASSESMVHEQYF
TRBV10-3	CAISDPGQGAEAFF
TRBV13	CASSSTLPPDTQYF
TRBV6-1	CASGGEMDGRPQHF
TRBV6-5	CASSLAGGSEEQYF
TRBV28	CASRAGTYSEQYF
TRBV19	CAASQGSSEAFF
TRBV5-4	CASSLEVGYNEQYF
TRBV10-1	CASSETGLGLEGYEQYF
TRBV7-9	CASSLGRGQSAYEQYF
TRBV5-8	CASSFDRSTDTQYF
TRBV5-4	CASSLQGAGELFF
TRBV7-9	CASSFGAPEETQYF
TRBV5-1	CASSLGQGASYEQYF
TRBV6-1	CASSEVSATNEKLFF
TRBV14	CASTPSFDYNEQFF
TRBV27	CASSLGPRLLQYF
TRBV19	CASSAGTSNEQYF
TRBV28	CASRGQGGYEQYF
TRBV6-1	CASSETMGGYTF
TRBV27	CAIRSGFNEQYF
TRBV11-2	CASSLGSREAFF
TRBV9	CASSVAGGNEKLFF
TRBV9	CASSDRTSGSRGTGELFF
TRBV19	CASSIGLAGEGETQYF
TRBV13	CASTLWDGSSTGANVLTF
TRBV15	CATSSTTAMNTEAFF
TRBV2	CASSEGHRVQETQYF
TRBV28	CASSFRGLDGYTF
TRBV19	CASSLVAGAYEQYF
TRBV14	CASSQVVSEEQFF
TRBV28	CASSPLDPYLGYEQYF
TRBV12-5	CASGLGQGALLNEQFF
TRBV5-6	CASSQGLAGWNEQFF
TRBV4-3	CASSPDRSSYNEQFF
TRBV10-2	CASPGTSGRSSYNEQFF
TRBV4-3	CASSQDAGQFQYF
TRBV6-6	CASSSTTTTRPYEQYF
TRBV29-1	CSVGFTDASTDTQYF
TRBV29-1	CSVGPGPNEQFF
TRBV29-1	CSVEGAGGRLRDYEQYF
TRBV6-5	CASSWDRSYEQYF
TRBV7-9	CASSFPGGKNIQYF
TRBV7-9	CASRWANEQFF
TRBV23-1	CATLFENTIYF
TRBV28	CASSLAGTRIDEQFF
TRBV5-1	CASRESETQYF
TRBV11-2	CASSPTGGRSYEQYF
TRBV27	CASSYGSFNTEAFF
TRBV30	CAWSDPLKAFF
TRBV19	CASATTSAGLSEQFF
TRBV7-9	CASSRPGSYNEQFF
TRBV6-1	CARFSSYEQYF
TRBV4-1	CASSQRMGSGNQPQHF
TRBV27	CASSRNLYNEQFF